These T cell receptor beta chains were read from a single sample in a study of cytomegalovirus exposure and HLA in healthy donors. TCRdb's table, derived via immunoSEQ multiplex PCR, lists solely in-frame clones and lacks some. The sample contains roughly 130,000 clones, just over 75% of which appear only once. Specimen: PBMCs. The receptors shown here come from a woman aged 45-65 years in good health and CMV-seronegative. Each CDR3 is given with its conserved first and last residue. A D gene is named only where the DNA matches it firmly. A clone size is listed for some rows: how often the clone was seen (once, few, many), or a class if it is expanded.

V	size	D	J	DNA	CDR3
TRBV20-1	few	NA	TRBJ1-2	TGCAGTGCTAGAGGAGGAGATGGCTACACCTTC	CSARGGDGYTF
TRBV18	NA	TRBD2	TRBJ2-3	TGTGCCAGCTCCCCAACTAGCGGCTTACAGTATTTT	CASSPTSGLQYF
TRBV30	few	NA	TRBJ1-3	TGTGCCTGGAGTGTCCCACAGGGTACTGGAAACACCATATATTTT	CAWSVPQGTGNTIYF
TRBV6-1	once	TRBD2	TRBJ2-3	TGTGCCAGCAGACCGGGACTAGCGGGGGATACGCAGTATTTT	CASRPGLAGDTQYF
TRBV6-1	NA	TRBD1	TRBJ1-1	TGTGCCAGCAGTGAGCGAGCAGGGGGGTTCACTGAAGCTTTCTTT	CASSERAGGFTEAFF
TRBV18	NA	TRBD2	TRBJ2-7	TGTGCCAGCTCACGGACTAGCGGAGCCGGGAGTAGCTCCTACGAGCAGTACTTC	CASSRTSGAGSSSYEQYF
TRBV14	NA	NA	TRBJ2-5	TGTGCCAGCAGGGGGGCCACTGAGGAGACCCAGTACTTC	CASRGATEETQYF
TRBV5-4	NA	NA	TRBJ2-2	TGTGCCAGCAGCTTGGTCAGGGGAAAGAACACCGGGGAGCTGTTTTTT	CASSLVRGKNTGELFF
TRBV30	NA	TRBD1	TRBJ1-1	TGTGCCTGGAGTGGGACCTTGGACAGGAACGCTGAAGCTTTCTTT	CAWSGTLDRNAEAFF
TRBV28	NA	TRBD1	TRBJ2-1	TGTGCCAGCAGTCGTCCGGGGGACAGGCTCAATGAGCAGTTCTTC	CASSRPGDRLNEQFF
TRBV9	NA	TRBD1	TRBJ1-3	TGTGCCAGCAAGGGACAGCCAGCCTCTGGAAACACCATATATTTT	CASKGQPASGNTIYF
TRBV30	NA	TRBD2	TRBJ2-2	TGTGCCTGGAGTGTTAACGGGAGGGGGAACACCGGGGAGCTGTTTTTT	CAWSVNGRGNTGELFF
TRBV7-2	NA	TRBD1	TRBJ1-1	TGTGCCAGCAGCCCCGGACAGGGTGGACAAGCTTTCTTT	CASSPGQGGQAFF
TRBV11-3	NA	NA	TRBJ2-1	TGTGCCAGCAGCCCCGCCAGTTACAATGAGCAGTTCTTC	CASSPASYNEQFF
TRBV4-2	NA	NA	TRBJ2-7	TGTGCCAGCAGCCAAGACGCAGGCGGGCTAACAGGGAGCCCCTCCTACGAGCAGTACTTC	CASSQDAGGLTGSPSYEQYF
TRBV10-3	NA	TRBD1	TRBJ1-2	TGTGCCATCAGCTCTATGGGACAGCATGGCTACACCTTC	CAISSMGQHGYTF
TRBV19	NA	NA	TRBJ1-1	TGTGCCAGTAGTATAGATCTATTTCGGCAGGGGAACACTGAAGCTTTCTTT	CASSIDLFRQGNTEAFF
TRBV4-3	NA	TRBD2	TRBJ2-3	TGCGCCAGCAGCCAGGACTATCTAGCGGGAGGAGAAGATACGCAGTATTTT	CASSQDYLAGGEDTQYF
TRBV7-2	NA	NA	TRBJ2-7	TGTGCCAGCAGCCCACCGCGGCGGGAACTCGAGCAGTACTTC	CASSPPRRELEQYF
TRBV6-1	NA	NA	TRBJ2-7	TGTGCCAGCAGTGAACAAGGGGTTCCTTCCTACGAGCAGTACTTC	CASSEQGVPSYEQYF
TRBV30	NA	TRBD1	TRBJ1-5	TGTGCCTGGAGTCCACGACAGGGATCAAGTGGCAATCAGCCCCAGCATTTT	CAWSPRQGSSGNQPQHF
TRBV6-1	NA	NA	TRBJ1-2	TGTGCCAGCAGTGTGGGGGCGGGTGGCTACACCTTC	CASSVGAGGYTF
TRBV28	NA	TRBD1	TRBJ1-1	TGTGCCAGCACTACGCCAGGGACAGGGGAAGAAGCTTTCTTT	CASTTPGTGEEAFF
TRBV7-3	few	TRBD1	TRBJ2-2	TGTGCCAGCAGCTCCGACAGGGTAGACACCGGGGAGCTGTTTTTT	CASSSDRVDTGELFF
TRBV7-3	NA	TRBD2	TRBJ2-1	TGTGCCAGCAGCTCCCGTAGCGGGGGGGTTTTGGGGGAGCAGTTCTTC	CASSSRSGGVLGEQFF
TRBV6-5	few	NA	TRBJ1-1	TGTGCCAGCAGTTACTCGGCACAGGGTTCCACTGAAGCTTTCTTT	CASSYSAQGSTEAFF
TRBV5-6	NA	NA	TRBJ2-4	TGTGCCAGCAGCTCCCTAGGAAACATTCAGTACTTC	CASSSLGNIQYF
TRBV7-2	NA	NA	TRBJ2-3	TGTGCCAGCAGCTTAGCTCCGACGAGGGATACGCAGTATTTT	CASSLAPTRDTQYF
TRBV5-1	NA	NA	TRBJ1-1	TGCGCCAGCAGCTTGGTAGCGGGGAATACTGAAGCTTTCTTT	CASSLVAGNTEAFF
TRBV7-2	NA	TRBD1	TRBJ1-1	TGTGCCAGCAGCCCGAGGACAGGGGGTAACACTGAAGCTTTCTTT	CASSPRTGGNTEAFF
TRBV5-1	few	TRBD1	TRBJ1-3	TGCGCCAGCAGCCAGCTGACACAGGGGACCTCTGGAAACACCATATATTTT	CASSQLTQGTSGNTIYF
TRBV4-3	NA	TRBD2	TRBJ2-6	TGCGCCAGCAGCCAAGATCTAAGCGGGGTCTCTGGGGCCAACGTCCTGACTTTC	CASSQDLSGVSGANVLTF
TRBV28	NA	NA	TRBJ1-1	TGTGCCAGCAGTCGGGGGGCGACTGAAGCTTTCTTT	CASSRGATEAFF
TRBV5-6	NA	TRBD1	TRBJ2-3	TGTGCCAGCAGCTTTTACAGGGGGAGCGAGGATACGCAGTATTTT	CASSFYRGSEDTQYF
TRBV2	NA	TRBD2	TRBJ2-7	TGTGCCAGCAGTGTCTCTAGCGGGGGCAGCTACGAGCAGTACTTC	CASSVSSGGSYEQYF
TRBV6-5	NA	NA	TRBJ2-7	TGTGCCAGCAGTTACTCGAAGACGGAGCACTCCTACGAGCAGTACTTC	CASSYSKTEHSYEQYF
TRBV9	NA	TRBD2	TRBJ2-3	TGTGCCAGCAGCGTAGTGGCTAGCGGGGATACGCAGTATTTT	CASSVVASGDTQYF
TRBV6-6	NA	NA	TRBJ2-3	TGTGCCAGCAGTCCGACTAGACCCACAGATACGCAGTATTTT	CASSPTRPTDTQYF
TRBV7-2	few	NA	TRBJ2-5	TGTGCCAGCAGCTCGATGTCCGTTGCGGGGTACGAGACCCAGTACTTC	CASSSMSVAGYETQYF
TRBV6-5	few	NA	TRBJ1-1	TGTGCCAGCAGTTACTCGAGGAACGCGGGGGCCGAAGCTTTCTTT	CASSYSRNAGAEAFF